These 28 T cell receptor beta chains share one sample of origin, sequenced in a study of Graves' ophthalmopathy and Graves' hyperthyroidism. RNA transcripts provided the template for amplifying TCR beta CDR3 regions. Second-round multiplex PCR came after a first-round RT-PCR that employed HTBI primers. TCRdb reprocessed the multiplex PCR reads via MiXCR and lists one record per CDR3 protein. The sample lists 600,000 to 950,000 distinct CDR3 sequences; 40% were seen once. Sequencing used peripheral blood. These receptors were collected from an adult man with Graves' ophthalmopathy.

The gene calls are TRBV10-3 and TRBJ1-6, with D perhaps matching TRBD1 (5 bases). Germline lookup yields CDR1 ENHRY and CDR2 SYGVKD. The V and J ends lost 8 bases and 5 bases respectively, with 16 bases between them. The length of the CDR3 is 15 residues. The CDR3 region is CAIGRQGVDNSPLHF. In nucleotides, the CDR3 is TGTGCCATCGGCCGCCAGGGCGTAGATAATTCACCCCTCCACTTT.

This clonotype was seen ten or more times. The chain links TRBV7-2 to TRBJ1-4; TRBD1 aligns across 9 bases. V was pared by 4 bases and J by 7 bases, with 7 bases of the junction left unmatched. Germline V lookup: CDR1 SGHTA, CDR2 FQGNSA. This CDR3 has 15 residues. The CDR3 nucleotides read TGTGCCAGCAGCTCTACCGGGACAGGGACTGAAAAACTGTTTTTT. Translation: CASSSTGTGTEKLFF.

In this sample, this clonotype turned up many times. In nucleotides, the CDR3 is TGTGCCAGCAGCTTAGGCGGAGGAAATCAGCCCCAGCATTTT. Protein: CASSLGGGNQPQHF. The J gene is TRBJ1-5, the V gene TRBV7-2; D call uncertain. Germline values: CDR1 SGHTA, CDR2 FQGNSA. Trimming took 1 base from V and 4 from J, leaving 8 bases between them. The CDR3 length is 14 residues. The whole variable domain, remainder taken from reference TRBV7-2 and TRBJ1-5, is GAGVSQSPSNKVTEKGKDVELRCDPISGHTALYWYRQSLGQGLEFLIYFQGNSAPDKSGLPSDRFSAERTGGSVSTLTIQRTQQEDSAVYLCASSLGGGNQPQHFGDGTRLSIL.

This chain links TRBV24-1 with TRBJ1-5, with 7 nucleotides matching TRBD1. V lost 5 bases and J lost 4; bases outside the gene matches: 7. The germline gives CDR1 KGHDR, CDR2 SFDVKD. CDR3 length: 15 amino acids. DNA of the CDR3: TGTGCCACCAGTGCTAGGGGACAGCTAAATCAGCCCCAGCATTTT. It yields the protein CATSARGQLNQPQHF.

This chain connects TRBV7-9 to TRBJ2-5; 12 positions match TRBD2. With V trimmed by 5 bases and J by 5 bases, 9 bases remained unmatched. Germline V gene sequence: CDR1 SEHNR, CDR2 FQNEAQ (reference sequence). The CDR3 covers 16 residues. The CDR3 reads CASSPRLAGAGETQYF. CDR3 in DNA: TGTGCCAGCAGCCCTCGACTAGCGGGAGCCGGGGAGACCCAGTACTTC.

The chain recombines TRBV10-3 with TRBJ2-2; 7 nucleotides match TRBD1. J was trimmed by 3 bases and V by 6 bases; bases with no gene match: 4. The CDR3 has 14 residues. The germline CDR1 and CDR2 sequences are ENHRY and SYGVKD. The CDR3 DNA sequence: TGTGCCATCAGCGGACAGGCTTACACCGGGGAGCTGTTTTTT. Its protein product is CAISGQAYTGELFF.

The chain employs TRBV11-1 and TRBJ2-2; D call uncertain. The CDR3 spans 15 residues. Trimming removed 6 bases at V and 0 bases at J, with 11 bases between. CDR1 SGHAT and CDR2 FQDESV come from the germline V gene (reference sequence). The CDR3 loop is CASSYSDSNTGELFF. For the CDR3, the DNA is TGTGCCAGCAGTTACTCTGACTCGAACACCGGGGAGCTGTTTTTT.

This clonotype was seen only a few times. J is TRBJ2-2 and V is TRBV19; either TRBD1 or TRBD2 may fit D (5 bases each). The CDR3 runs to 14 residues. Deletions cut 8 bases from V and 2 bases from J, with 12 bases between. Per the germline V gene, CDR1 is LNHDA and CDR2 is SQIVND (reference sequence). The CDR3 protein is CASGRDRNTGELFF. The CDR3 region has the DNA TGTGCCAGTGGACGGGACCGAAACACCGGGGAGCTGTTTTTT. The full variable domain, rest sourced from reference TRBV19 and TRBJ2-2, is DGGITQSPKYLFRKEGQNVTLSCEQNLNHDAMYWYRQDPGQGLRLIYYSQIVNDFQKGDIAEGYSVSREKKESFPLTVTSAQKNPTAFYLCASGRDRNTGELFFGEGSRLTVL.

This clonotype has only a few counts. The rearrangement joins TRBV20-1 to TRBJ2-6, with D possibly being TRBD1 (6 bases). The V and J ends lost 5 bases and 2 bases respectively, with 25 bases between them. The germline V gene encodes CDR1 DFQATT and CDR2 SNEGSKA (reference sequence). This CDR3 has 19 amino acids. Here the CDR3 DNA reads TGCAGTGCTCACAACATTAGGACAGATCCAAGGGCTGGGGCCAACGTCCTGACTTTC. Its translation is CSAHNIRTDPRAGANVLTF.

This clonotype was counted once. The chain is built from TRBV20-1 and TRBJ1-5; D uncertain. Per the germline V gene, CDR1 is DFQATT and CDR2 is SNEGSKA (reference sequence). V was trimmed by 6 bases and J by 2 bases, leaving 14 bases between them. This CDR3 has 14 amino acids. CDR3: CSAKKFGGNQPQHF. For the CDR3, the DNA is TGCAGTGCAAAAAAATTTGGTGGCAATCAGCCCCAGCATTTT.

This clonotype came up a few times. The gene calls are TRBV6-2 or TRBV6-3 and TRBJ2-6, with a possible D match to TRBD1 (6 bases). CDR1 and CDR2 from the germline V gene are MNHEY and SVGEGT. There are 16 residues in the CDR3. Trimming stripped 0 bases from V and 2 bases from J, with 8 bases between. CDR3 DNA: TGTGCCAGCAGTTACTCGAGGGGGACTGGGGCCAACGTCCTGACTTTC. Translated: CASSYSRGTGANVLTF.

The CDR3 protein is CSARSSGGYF. CDR3 nucleotide sequence: TGCAGTGCTAGGTCTAGCGGGGGGTACTTC. The gene calls are TRBV20-1 and TRBJ2-7; 10 positions match TRBD2. The J segment lost 12 bases and the V segment lost 3 bases, leaving 2 bases of the junction unmatched. Germline values: CDR1 DFQATT, CDR2 SNEGSKA (reference sequence). This CDR3 has 10 residues.

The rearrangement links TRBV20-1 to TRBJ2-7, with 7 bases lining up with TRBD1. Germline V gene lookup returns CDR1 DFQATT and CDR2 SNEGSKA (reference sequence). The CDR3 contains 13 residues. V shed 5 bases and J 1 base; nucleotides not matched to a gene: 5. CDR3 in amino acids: CSALRTGSYEQYF. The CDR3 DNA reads TGCAGTGCTCTCAGGACAGGTTCCTACGAGCAGTACTTC.

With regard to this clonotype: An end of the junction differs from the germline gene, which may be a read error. The CDR3 DNA is TGTGCCAGCATTAACGCGCCCGGGGAGATGTTTTTT. Translated, it gives CASINAPGEMFF. The chain is built from TRBV6-1 and TRBJ2-2, with a possible D match to TRBD2 (5 bases). The CDR3 spans 12 residues. The germline gives CDR1 MNHNS, CDR2 SASEGT.

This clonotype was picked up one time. The CDR3 DNA follows: TGCGCCAGCAGTGTATGGGGACAGGGGGATGGCTACACCTTC. The encoded protein is CASSVWGQGDGYTF. The J gene is TRBJ1-2, the V gene TRBV10-2, with 11 positions matching TRBD1. The germline V gene has CDR1 WSHSY and CDR2 SAAADI. The V and J ends lost 4 bases and 6 bases, in that order; junction bases with no gene match: 4. The CDR3 has 14 residues.

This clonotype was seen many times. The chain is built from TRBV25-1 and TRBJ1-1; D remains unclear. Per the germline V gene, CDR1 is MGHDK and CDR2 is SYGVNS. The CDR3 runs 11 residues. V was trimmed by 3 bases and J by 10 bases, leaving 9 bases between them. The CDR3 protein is CASSEGFGAFF. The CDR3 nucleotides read TGTGCCAGCAGTGAGGGATTCGGAGCTTTCTTT.

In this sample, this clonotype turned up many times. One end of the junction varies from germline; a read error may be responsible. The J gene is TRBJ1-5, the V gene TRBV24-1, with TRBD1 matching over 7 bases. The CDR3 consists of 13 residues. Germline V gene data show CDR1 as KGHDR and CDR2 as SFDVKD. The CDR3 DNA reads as TGTGCCAGCAGTGACGGGACAGTTCAGCCCCAGCATTTT. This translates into CASSDGTVQPQHF.

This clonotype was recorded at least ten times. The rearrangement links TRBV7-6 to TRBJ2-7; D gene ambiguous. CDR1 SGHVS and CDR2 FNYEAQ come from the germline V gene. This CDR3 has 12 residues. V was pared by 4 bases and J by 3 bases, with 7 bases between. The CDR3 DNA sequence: TGTGCCAGCAGCTCCGGAGACTACGAGCAGTACTTC. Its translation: CASSSGDYEQYF.

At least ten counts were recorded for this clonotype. CDR3 in DNA: TGCAGCGTTGTAGTCAGTCAAAAAGGTTATGGCTACACCTTC. As protein: CSVVVSQKGYGYTF. The rearrangement links TRBV29-1 to TRBJ1-2; D ambiguous. The ends were cut back, 4 bases at V and 5 bases at J, with 17 bases in the middle. This CDR3 region has 14 residues. Germline CDR1 reads SQVTM; CDR2 reads ANQGSEA. Full variable domain (remainder filled in from reference TRBV29-1 and TRBJ1-2): SAVISQKPSRDICQRGTSLTIQCQVDSQVTMMFWYRQQPGQSLTLIATANQGSEATYESGFVIDKFPISRPNLTFSTLTVSNMSPEDSSIYLCSVVVSQKGYGYTFGSGTRLTVV.

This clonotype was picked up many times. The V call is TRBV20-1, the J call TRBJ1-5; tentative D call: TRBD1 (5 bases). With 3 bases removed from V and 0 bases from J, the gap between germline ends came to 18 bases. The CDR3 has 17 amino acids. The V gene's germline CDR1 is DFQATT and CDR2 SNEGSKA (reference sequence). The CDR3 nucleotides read TGCAGTGCTAGCGGGGGGATCGTGTTTTATAGCAATCAGCCCCAGCATTTT. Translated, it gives CSASGGIVFYSNQPQHF.

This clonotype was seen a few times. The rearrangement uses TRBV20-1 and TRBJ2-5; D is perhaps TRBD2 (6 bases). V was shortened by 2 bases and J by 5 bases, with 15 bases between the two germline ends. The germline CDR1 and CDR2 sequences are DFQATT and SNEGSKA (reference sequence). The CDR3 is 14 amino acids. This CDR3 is CSARLLARSETQYF. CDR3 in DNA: TGCAGTGCTAGACTACTAGCTCGGTCGGAGACCCAGTACTTC.

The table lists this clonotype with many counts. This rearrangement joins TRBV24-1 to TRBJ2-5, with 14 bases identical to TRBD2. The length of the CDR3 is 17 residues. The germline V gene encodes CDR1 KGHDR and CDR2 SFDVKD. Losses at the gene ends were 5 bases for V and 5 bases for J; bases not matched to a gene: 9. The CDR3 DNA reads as TGTGCCACCAGTGTCGGGACTAGCGGGAGTAGTTTGGAGACCCAGTACTTC. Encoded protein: CATSVGTSGSSLETQYF.

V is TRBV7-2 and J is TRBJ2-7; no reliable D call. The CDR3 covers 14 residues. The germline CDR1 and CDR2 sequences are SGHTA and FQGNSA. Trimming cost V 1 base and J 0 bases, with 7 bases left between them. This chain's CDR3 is CASSLGPSSYEQYV. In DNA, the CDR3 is TGTGCCAGCAGCTTAGGACCGAGCTCCTACGAGCAGTACGTC.

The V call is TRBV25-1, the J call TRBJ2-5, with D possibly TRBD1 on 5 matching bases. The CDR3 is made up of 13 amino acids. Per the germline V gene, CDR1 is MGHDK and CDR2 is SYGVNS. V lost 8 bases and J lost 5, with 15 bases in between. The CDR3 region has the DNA TGTGCCAGCTTAGACCGGACAATGGAGACCCAGTACTTC. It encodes CASLDRTMETQYF.

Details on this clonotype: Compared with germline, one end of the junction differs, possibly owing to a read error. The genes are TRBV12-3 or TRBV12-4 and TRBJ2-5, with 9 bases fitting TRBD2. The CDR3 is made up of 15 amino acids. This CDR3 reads CASSLAGSPGETQYF. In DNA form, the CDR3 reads TGTGCCAGCAGTCTAGCGGGATCCCCTGGGGAGACCCAGTACTTC.

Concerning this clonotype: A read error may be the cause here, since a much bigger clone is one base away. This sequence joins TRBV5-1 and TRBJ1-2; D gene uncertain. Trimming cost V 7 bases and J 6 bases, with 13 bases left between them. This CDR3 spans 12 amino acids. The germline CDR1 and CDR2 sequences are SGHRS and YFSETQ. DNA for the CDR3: TGCGCCAGCTGCCTCGGTGGCGATGGCTACACCTTC. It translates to CASCLGGDGYTF.

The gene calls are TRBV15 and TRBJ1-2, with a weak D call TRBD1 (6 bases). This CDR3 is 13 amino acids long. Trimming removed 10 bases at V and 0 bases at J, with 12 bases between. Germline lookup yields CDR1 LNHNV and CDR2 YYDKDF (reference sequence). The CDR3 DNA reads TGTGCCAGCGGACAGACCCCTAACTATGGCTACACCTTC. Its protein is CASGQTPNYGYTF.

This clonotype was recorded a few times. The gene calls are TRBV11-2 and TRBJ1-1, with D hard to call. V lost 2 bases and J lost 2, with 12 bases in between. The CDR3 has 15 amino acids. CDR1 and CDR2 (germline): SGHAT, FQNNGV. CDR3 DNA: TGTGCCAGCAGCTTAAATGGCCCCATTAACACTGAAGCTTTCTTT. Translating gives CASSLNGPINTEAFF.